One sample yielded the 24 T cell receptor beta chains listed below, sequenced in a study of CD8+ T cells in alopecia areata. Investigators isolated RNA and reverse transcribed it into cDNA to act as the sequencing template. Using immunoSEQ multiplex PCR, the repertoire was profiled, and TCRdb retains in-frame clones only, with some absent. The table records 150,000 to 200,000 clones, around three fifths of them present only once. The treatment here: oral pan-JAK inhibitor, 5-10 mg twice daily. The sequenced sample was CD4+ T cells sorted from blood, obtained at week 24, from a patient treated with tofacitinib. The receptor set was obtained from a human donor with alopecia areata.

CDR3 in amino acids: CASPGTVSNQPQHF. In DNA form, the CDR3 reads TGTGCCAGCCCCGGGACAGTTAGCAATCAGCCCCAGCATTTT. The gene calls are TRBV9 and TRBJ1-5; 7 bases line up with TRBD1. J was trimmed by 0 bases and V by 7 bases; bases with no gene match: 4. CDR1 is SGDLS, CDR2 YYNGEE, per germline. This CDR3 comprises 14 residues.

This chain uses TRBV11-1 with TRBJ2-7; TRBD2 matches 11 bases. CDR3 length equals 17 residues. V lost 4 bases and J lost 9; bases outside the gene matches: 17. Germline CDR1 is SGHAT and CDR2 is FQDESV (reference sequence). The CDR3 DNA is TGTGCCAGCAGCTCCTCTGGGACTAGCGGCCCGGCCTCGGGGCAGTACTTC. It codes for CASSSSGTSGPASGQYF.

CDR3 DNA: TGTGCCAGCAGCTTGAAGGGGCGGGATTCACCCCTCCACTTT. It specifies CASSLKGRDSPLHF. The V gene is TRBV7-3, the J gene TRBJ1-6, with D possibly TRBD1 on 5 matching bases. CDR1 is SGHTA, CDR2 FQGTGA, per germline. The CDR3 contains 14 residues. Trimming stripped 3 bases from V and 8 bases from J, with 11 bases between.

This clone was detected many times. The chain carries TRBV14 and TRBJ1-4; 9 nucleotides align to TRBD1. V trimming: 4 bases; J trimming: 8 bases; junction bases outside the gene matches: 5. This CDR3 spans 14 amino acids. The V gene's germline CDR1 is SGHDN and CDR2 FVKESK. The CDR3 loop is CASSLRQGDEKLFF. The CDR3, as DNA: TGTGCCAGCAGCCTCCGACAGGGGGACGAAAAACTGTTTTTT.

The chain carries TRBV30 and TRBJ1-1; D possibly corresponds to TRBD1 (5 bases). The CDR3 is made up of 12 amino acids. Trimming left V 5 bases short and J 5 bases short, with 12 bases between. CDR1 and CDR2 from the germline V gene are GTSNPN and SVGIG (reference sequence). The CDR3 spells CAWDGGWTEAFF. The CDR3 bases are TGTGCCTGGGATGGGGGGTGGACTGAAGCTTTCTTT.

The CDR3 sequence is CASSLRGASPSYEQYF. In nucleotides, the CDR3 is TGCGCCAGCAGCCTAAGGGGGGCCAGTCCTTCCTACGAGCAGTACTTC. This sequence joins TRBV5-1 and TRBJ2-7; either TRBD1 or TRBD2 may fit D (6 bases each). The CDR3 covers 16 residues. Trimming removed 4 bases at V and 1 base at J, with 18 bases between. Germline CDR1 is SGHRS and CDR2 is YFSETQ.

V gene TRBV5-1 combines with J gene TRBJ2-7; TRBD2 aligns across 10 bases. CDR1 is SGHRS and CDR2 is YFSETQ in the germline V gene. Unmatched junction bases numbered 10, after V lost 4 bases and J lost 0 bases. The CDR3 covers 17 residues. The CDR3 spells CASSTPPGTSDSYEQYF. The CDR3 bases are TGCGCCAGCAGCACACCCCCCGGGACTAGCGACTCCTACGAGCAGTACTTC.

This chain connects TRBV19 to TRBJ2-4; the match to TRBD2 covers 7 bases. The junction had 10 bases not matched to a gene; V was cut back by 4 bases and J by 1 base. This CDR3 has 17 residues. Germline lookup yields CDR1 LNHDA and CDR2 SQIVND (reference sequence). Here the CDR3 reads CASSTGTILSAKNIQYF. In DNA form, the CDR3 reads TGTGCCAGTAGTACCGGGACTATCCTATCGGCCAAAAACATTCAGTACTTC.

This clone was seen a handful of times. The rearrangement joins TRBV9 to TRBJ1-1; D not certain. The V end was cut by 0 bases, the J end by 3 bases, with 3 bases between. The germline V gene encodes CDR1 SGDLS and CDR2 YYNGEE. The CDR3 runs 12 residues. The CDR3 here is CASSVADTEAFF. The CDR3 DNA reads as TGTGCCAGCAGCGTAGCGGACACTGAAGCTTTCTTT.

The chain recombines TRBV15 with TRBJ2-7; possible D gene TRBD2, 7 bases. The germline V gene encodes CDR1 LNHNV and CDR2 YYDKDF (reference sequence). Deletions cut 1 base from V and 2 bases from J, with 15 bases between. The CDR3 runs 16 residues. CDR3 sequence (DNA): TGTGCCACCAGCAGAGCTCGGGGGGCAAGGGCCTACGAGCAGTACTTC. Protein product: CATSRARGARAYEQYF.

The V gene is TRBV11-2, the J gene TRBJ2-1, with TRBD2 matching 10 bases. The V and J ends lost 4 bases and 7 bases, in that order; junction bases with no gene match: 7. The germline V gene encodes CDR1 SGHAT and CDR2 FQNNGV. CDR3 length: 15 residues. CDR3 loop: CASSSLAGGANEQFF. CDR3 nucleotide sequence: TGTGCCAGCAGCTCGTTAGCGGGGGGTGCAAATGAGCAGTTCTTC. The full variable domain, completed using reference TRBV11-2 and TRBJ2-1, is EAGVAQSPRYKIIEKRQSVAFWCNPISGHATLYWYQQILGQGPKLLIQFQNNGVVDDSQLPKDRFSAERLKGVDSTLKIQPAKLEDSAVYLCASSSLAGGANEQFFGPGTRLTVL.

The rearrangement joins TRBV27 to TRBJ1-2, with D uncertain. This CDR3 has 13 amino acids. Trimming took 6 bases from V and 2 from J, leaving 10 bases between them. The germline V gene encodes CDR1 MNHEY and CDR2 SMNVEV (reference sequence). CDR3 nucleotides: TGTGCCAGCAGAGGCCAGGCAAACTATGGCTACACCTTC. Translating gives CASRGQANYGYTF.

The CDR3 nucleotides are TGTGCCAGCAAACCGGGACTAGCGGACAATGAGCAGTTCTTC. As protein: CASKPGLADNEQFF. The chain combines TRBV11-3 with TRBJ2-1; TRBD2 matches at 11 bases. Per germline, CDR1 SGHNT and CDR2 YENEEA. V lost 7 bases, J lost 5 bases, and 4 bases stayed unmatched. The CDR3 extends over 14 amino acids.

The genes are TRBV27 and TRBJ1-1; D gene uncertain. Germline V gene sequence: CDR1 MNHEY, CDR2 SMNVEV (reference sequence). The CDR3 covers 14 residues. The V end lost 6 bases, the J end lost 0 bases, and 11 bases lay between the germline ends. CDR3 sequence: CASRKTSMNTEAFF. The CDR3 bases are TGTGCCAGCAGAAAAACATCCATGAACACTGAAGCTTTCTTT.

The table lists this clone with a few counts. This chain links TRBV18 with TRBJ2-7, with a weak D call TRBD1 (6 bases). The CDR3 is 14 amino acids. The germline CDR1 and CDR2 sequences are KGHSH and LQKENI. The V and J ends lost 4 bases and 0 bases respectively, with 10 bases between them. The CDR3 nucleotides are TGTGCCAGCTCACAGGACAGCAACTCCTACGAGCAGTACTTC. Protein sequence: CASSQDSNSYEQYF.

This clone was counted only a few times. J is TRBJ2-7 and V is TRBV29-1; 10 nucleotides align to TRBD1. The CDR3 totals 13 residues. The junction had 7 bases not matched to a gene; V was cut back by 6 bases and J by 5 bases. The germline V gene encodes CDR1 SQVTM and CDR2 ANQGSEA. CDR3 sequence (DNA): TGCAGCGTCGTCCGGGACAGGGGCAACGAGCAGTACTTC. This translates into CSVVRDRGNEQYF.

J is TRBJ1-1 and V is TRBV2, with D perhaps TRBD1 (6 bases). The ends were cut back, 6 bases at V and 2 bases at J, with 10 bases in the middle. Germline V gene lookup returns CDR1 SNHLY and CDR2 FYNNEI. This CDR3 comprises 13 residues. CDR3: CASRTGPNTEAFF. CDR3 DNA: TGTGCCAGCAGAACAGGGCCTAACACTGAAGCTTTCTTT.

The rearrangement uses TRBV29-1 and TRBJ2-5; no definite D call. Trimming took off 3 bases at V and 4 bases at J, with 6 bases between the two ends. Germline CDR1 reads SQVTM; CDR2 reads ANQGSEA. This CDR3 is built from 11 residues. The CDR3 DNA follows: TGCAGCGTTGATAGCCGAGAGACCCAGTACTTC. Translation gives CSVDSRETQYF.

The chain carries TRBV7-9 and TRBJ1-6; weak D call: TRBD1 (6 bases). CDR1 SEHNR and CDR2 FQNEAQ come from the germline V gene (reference sequence). This CDR3 region has 14 residues. V dropped 5 bases and J dropped 7 bases, with 12 bases sitting between them. The CDR3 DNA reads TGTGCCAGCAGCGAGAGGACAGAAAATTCACCCCTCCACTTT. Its translation: CASSERTENSPLHF.

This clone came up many times. The chain joins TRBV5-6 to TRBJ2-3; D call uncertain. Germline V gene lookup returns CDR1 SGHDT and CDR2 YYEEEE. The CDR3 is made up of 15 amino acids. Trimming cost V 1 base and J 1 base, with 10 bases left between them. The CDR3 is CASSLRVTRTDTQYF. The CDR3 DNA reads TGTGCCAGCAGCTTGCGGGTCACACGCACAGATACGCAGTATTTT.

The rearrangement joins TRBV4-3 to TRBJ2-5; D remains ambiguous. Germline V lookup: CDR1 LGHNA, CDR2 YSLEER. V gave up 4 bases and J gave up 5 bases, with 11 bases separating them. The CDR3 contains 13 residues. The CDR3 loop is CASSLTSRETQYF. The DNA of the CDR3 is TGCGCCAGCAGCCTAACGAGCAGGGAGACCCAGTACTTC.

The chain has TRBV2 and TRBJ1-6; D gene unclear. In germline, CDR1 is SNHLY, CDR2 FYNNEI. The CDR3 length is 14 residues. Trimming removed 2 bases at V and 4 bases at J, with 6 bases between. In DNA, the CDR3 is TGTGCCAGCAGTGAACATCCTTATAATTCACCCCTCCACTTT. Amino acid sequence: CASSEHPYNSPLHF.

The rearrangement uses TRBV4-3 and TRBJ1-6; D unresolved. V dropped 0 bases and J dropped 9 bases, with 6 bases sitting between them. Germline V CDR1 and CDR2: LGHNA, YSLEER. CDR3 length equals 13 residues. CDR3 loop: CASSQDESSPLHF. DNA for the CDR3: TGCGCCAGCAGCCAAGATGAGAGTTCACCCCTCCACTTT.

This clone was picked up a small number of times. The chain has TRBV5-8 and TRBJ2-1; D uncertain. The germline CDR1 and CDR2 sequences are SGHTS and YDEGEE. Trimming took 0 bases from V and 5 from J, leaving 6 bases between them. The CDR3 is made up of 13 amino acids. CDR3 sequence reads: CASSLVPDNEQFF. DNA for the CDR3: TGTGCCAGCAGCTTGGTTCCAGACAATGAGCAGTTCTTC.